This T cell receptor beta chain was sequenced for a study of T cells in Graves' hyperthyroidism and ophthalmopathy. It was RNA transcripts that yielded the amplified TCR beta CDR3 regions. A set of HTBI primers served as the primers for a first-round RT-PCR of the TCR CDR3. TCRdb reprocessed the multiplex PCR reads with MiXCR, giving one entry per CDR3 protein. The data show about 400,000 distinct CDR3 sequences, about 15% seen once. The CDR3 sequence is 16 residues long. The V gene's germline CDR1 is MDHEN and CDR2 SYDVKM. Trimming stripped 5 bases from V and 6 bases from J, with 21 bases between. This clonotype was found many times.

Material: blood. The clonotype originates from a woman aged 25 to 39 with Graves' hyperthyroidism. V is TRBV28 and J is TRBJ2-3; D may be TRBD2 (5 bases). This CDR3 reads CASSPGLGVPRDTQYF. The CDR3 nucleotides read TGTGCCAGCAGTCCGGGTCTCGGGGTACCGCGGGATACGCAGTATTTT.